This TCR beta chain was recorded in a study of early T cells in non-severe SARS-CoV-2 infection. Study overall: Unpaired chains resulted from sequencing bulk RNA of unsorted whole blood.

As part of library construction, unique molecular identifiers were attached to individual cDNA molecules. TCRdb reprocessed the 5' RACE reads via MiXCR and lists one record per CDR3 protein. The table lists about 27,000 distinct CDR3 sequences, less than 5% of them singletons. Germline values: CDR1 WSHSY, CDR2 SAAADI. The CDR3 extends over 15 amino acids. The V segment lost 7 bases and the J segment 3 bases; nucleotides outside the gene matches: 8. Study-wide points: Anti-spike CD8 responses were favored by VDJdb matching, which missed private and CD4 specificities.

This clonotype was observed at least ten times. No antigen is known for it. The chain is built from TRBV10-2 and TRBJ2-1; 8 nucleotides agree with TRBD2. Specimen: whole blood. This clonotype was sampled from an adult who was a healthcare worker with PCR-confirmed SARS-CoV-2 infection or an uninfected control (not recorded which). CDR3 sequence reads: CASIAGTRHYNEQFF. The CDR3 nucleotides are TGCGCCAGCATCGCCGGGACTAGACACTACAATGAGCAGTTCTTC.